A selection of T cell receptor beta chains follows, all from one sample in a study of cytomegalovirus exposure and HLA in healthy donors. The protocol was immunoSEQ multiplex PCR, while the TCRdb copy is restricted to in-frame clones and leaves out a portion. The sample shows around 180,000 clones, roughly 90% of them seen only once. Sequences were obtained from PBMCs. All receptors come from a girl less than two years old in good health and CMV-seronegative. Both conserved end residues are part of each CDR3. The order of the fields is CDR3 length, V gene, CDR3 protein.

len: 14; v_gene: TRBV11-3; CDR3aa: CASSSGQGLGEQFF
len: 15; v_gene: TRBV5-1; CDR3aa: CASSPDLPGTDTQYF
len: 13; v_gene: TRBV6-1; CDR3aa: CASSGTLNQPQHF
len: 15; v_gene: TRBV10-3; CDR3aa: CAISESTAMNTEAFF
len: 13; v_gene: TRBV13; CDR3aa: CASSLGGGYGYTF
len: 13; v_gene: TRBV2; CDR3aa: CASRTGGQYGYTF
len: 11; v_gene: TRBV29-1; CDR3aa: CSVAGFSGAFF
len: 15; v_gene: TRBV7-2; CDR3aa: CASGTGGSSGREQYF
len: 15; v_gene: TRBV6-1; CDR3aa: CASAGGFSGGNEQFF
len: 15; v_gene: TRBV4-2; CDR3aa: CASTRTSGGFDEQYF
len: 13; v_gene: TRBV6-5; CDR3aa: CASSLRRGGELFF
len: 14; v_gene: TRBV2; CDR3aa: CASSEQGGHQPQHF
len: 14; v_gene: TRBV5-4; CDR3aa: CASRLRGGNYGYTF
len: 12; v_gene: TRBV30; CDR3aa: CAGAGKNSPLHF
len: 18; v_gene: TRBV5-5; CDR3aa: CASSLWGTGGIGANVLTF
len: 15; v_gene: TRBV18; CDR3aa: CASSPQSRSQETQYF
len: 13; v_gene: TRBV6-1; CDR3aa: CASSVDRAYEQYF
len: 14; v_gene: TRBV29-1; CDR3aa: CGHRKLAGGNEQFF
len: 13; v_gene: TRBV5-4; CDR3aa: CASSLGLDGEQYF
len: 13; v_gene: TRBV23-1; CDR3aa: CASSQSRRNEQFF
len: 17; v_gene: TRBV2; CDR3aa: CASSELADGGGKNIQYF
len: 15; v_gene: TRBV27; CDR3aa: CASRRGGYGFTEAFF
len: 15; v_gene: TRBV5-1; CDR3aa: CATAPGDRSSYEQYF
len: 13; v_gene: TRBV5-4; CDR3aa: CASSWDRVNEQYF
len: 16; v_gene: TRBV7-9; CDR3aa: CASSSARASGKETQYF
len: 15; v_gene: TRBV4-1; CDR3aa: CASSPGTTTFYEQYF
len: 13; v_gene: TRBV7-3; CDR3aa: CASSLGQGNEQFF
len: 14; v_gene: TRBV2; CDR3aa: CASIWTGGSYEQYF
len: 10; v_gene: TRBV20-1; CDR3aa: CSASNQPQHF
len: 12; v_gene: TRBV7-9; CDR3aa: CSSSWLEGVYTF
len: 15; v_gene: TRBV14; CDR3aa: CASSQQLARADTQYF
len: 14; v_gene: TRBV7-9; CDR3aa: CASSKSQGRYEQYF
len: 12; v_gene: TRBV25-1; CDR3aa: CASSEPPHEQYF
len: 17; v_gene: TRBV4-3; CDR3aa: CASSQDVPSGYTDTQYF
len: 13; v_gene: TRBV11-2; CDR3aa: CASSLVGGEKLFF
len: 13; v_gene: TRBV30; CDR3aa: CAWTPTVAGEQYF
len: 15; v_gene: TRBV30; CDR3aa: CAWMAPSGGTDTQYF
len: 15; v_gene: TRBV5-1; CDR3aa: CASSWWTGSLETQYF
len: 15; v_gene: TRBV6-6; CDR3aa: CASSHRVTGTYEQYF
len: 14; v_gene: TRBV6-5; CDR3aa: CASSRPGTGTEQYF
len: 14; v_gene: TRBV7-2; CDR3aa: CASSPGTIQETQYF
len: 14; v_gene: TRBV2; CDR3aa: CASSRQGSQDGYTF
len: 14; v_gene: TRBV6-6; CDR3aa: CASRGQGDTGELFF
len: 16; v_gene: TRBV19; CDR3aa: CASSPKIDWFGQPQHF
len: 18; v_gene: TRBV7-9; CDR3aa: CASSLWGQGTSGFNEQYF